A single sample gave rise to the 26 T cell receptor beta chains below, sequenced in a study of response to subunit inactivated influenza vaccine. From the RT-PCR reads, TCRdb called clonotypes with MiXCR, one entry per CDR3 protein. The table records some 800,000 distinct CDR3 sequences, 20% to 25% of them present only once. The sample in question was PBMCs from blood, obtained around 5 days after vaccination. All receptors come from a man aged 45-65 years who received an inactivated influenza vaccine.

The chain uses TRBV6-1 and TRBJ2-3; D may match TRBD1 or TRBD2 (5 bases each). Germline loops: CDR1 MNHNS, CDR2 SASEGT. Deletions cut 5 bases from V and 4 bases from J, with 13 bases between. The CDR3 runs to 14 residues. The CDR3 bases are TGTGCCAGCAGTATCGCGAGAGGGGCAGATACGCAGTATTTT. This sequence encodes CASSIARGADTQYF.

This clonotype came up many times. This chain uses TRBV20-1 with TRBJ1-6, with D tentatively TRBD1 (5 bases). The CDR3 spans 14 residues. Looked up from germline, CDR1 is DFQATT and CDR2 is SNEGSKA (reference sequence). Between the trimmed V and J ends, which lost 5 bases and 7 bases, there was a span of 15 bases. CDR3 region: CSALSQGSNSPLHF. The CDR3 coding sequence is TGCAGTGCTTTAAGTCAGGGCTCGAATTCACCCCTCCACTTT.

This chain links TRBV7-9 with TRBJ2-4; D not certain. The CDR3 sequence is 16 residues long. CDR1 and CDR2 (germline): SEHNR, FQNEAQ (reference sequence). V lost 7 bases and J 0 bases, leaving 16 bases between the germline ends. The DNA of the CDR3 is TGTGCCAGCATCCCTGACGGCCTTCTAGCCAAAAACATTCAGTACTTC. Its protein product is CASIPDGLLAKNIQYF.

V usage is TRBV7-9 and J usage is TRBJ2-5, with a tentative D call TRBD2 (5 bases). Germline loops: CDR1 SEHNR, CDR2 FQNEAQ (reference sequence). Trimming cost V 3 bases and J 1 base, with 12 bases left between them. CDR3 length equals 15 residues. The DNA of the CDR3 is TGTGCCAGCAGCTTCCGTGCACGGGGCCAAGAGACCCAGTACTTC. Translation: CASSFRARGQETQYF.

This clonotype was seen more than once but under ten times. The chain employs TRBV28 and TRBJ2-3; 15 bases align to TRBD2. CDR3 length equals 20 residues. V was pared by 5 bases and J by 0 bases, with 12 bases of the junction left unmatched. Germline CDR1 reads MDHEN; CDR2 reads SYDVKM. In nucleotides, the CDR3 is TGTGCCAGCAGTCCCCGGACTAGCGGGAGGGTCCTTACTAGCACAGATACGCAGTATTTT. Translation: CASSPRTSGRVLTSTDTQYF.

V and J are TRBV14 and TRBJ2-1; D gene unclear. The CDR3 has 16 amino acids. V was cut by 4 bases and J by 5 bases, with 18 bases left in between. From germline, CDR1 is SGHDN and CDR2 FVKESK. CDR3 in DNA: TGTGCCAGCAGCCCAACGTACCGGAAGTTTGACAATGAGCAGTTCTTC. Translation gives CASSPTYRKFDNEQFF.

The rearrangement links TRBV5-1 to TRBJ2-1; tentative D call: TRBD1 (6 bases). V was cut by 9 bases and J by 3 bases, with 13 bases left in between. The CDR3 is 13 residues long. Germline CDR1 and CDR2: SGHRS and YFSETQ. The CDR3 DNA reads TGCGCCACTGCCGAGGGGGACTACAATGAGCAGTTCTTC. It translates to CATAEGDYNEQFF. The full variable domain, in which reference TRBV5-1 and TRBJ2-1 provide the parts outside the CDR3, is KAGVTQTPRYLIKTRGQQVTLSCSPISGHRSVSWYQQTPGQGLQFLFEYFSETQRNKGNFPGRFSGRQFSNSRSEMNVSTLELGDSALYLCATAEGDYNEQFFGPGTRLTVL.

This chain connects TRBV6-1 to TRBJ2-7; the match to TRBD1 covers 9 bases. V lost 6 bases and J lost 5; bases outside the gene matches: 14. The CDR3 extends over 16 amino acids. Germline V CDR1 and CDR2: MNHNS, SASEGT. CDR3 nucleotide sequence: TGTGCCAGCAGAAGTACCGGGACAGGGAAATCGGACGAGCAGTACTTC. Residues: CASRSTGTGKSDEQYF.

CDR3 region: CASSSSGTSGGAHNEQFF. The CDR3 DNA sequence: TGTGCCAGCAGTTCGTCCGGGACTAGCGGGGGGGCCCACAATGAGCAGTTCTTC. The chain combines TRBV28 with TRBJ2-1; TRBD2 matches at 16 bases. The length of the CDR3 is 18 residues. Germline V CDR1 and CDR2: MDHEN, SYDVKM. V lost 4 bases and J lost 5; bases outside the gene matches: 8.

The sample holds a few counts of this clonotype. This chain uses TRBV5-1 with TRBJ2-3; D ambiguous. Germline V gives CDR1 SGHRS, CDR2 YFSETQ. V shed 5 bases and J shed 0 bases, with 13 bases lying between them. The CDR3 is 15 amino acids. The CDR3 coding sequence is TGCGCCAGCAGAGTCGGGCCAGCGAGCACAGATACGCAGTATTTT. Translation gives CASRVGPASTDTQYF.

CDR3 sequence: CASSRGTLYGYTF. The CDR3, as DNA: TGTGCCAGCAGCAGGGGGACGCTCTATGGCTACACCTTC. The chain has TRBV12-3 or TRBV12-4 and TRBJ1-2; 7 nucleotides match TRBD1. This CDR3 spans 13 amino acids. Germline trimming cut 6 bases from V and 4 bases from J; bases unmatched to any gene: 5.

V usage is TRBV5-1 and J usage is TRBJ2-7; D is undetermined. The CDR3 covers 14 residues. The germline V gene encodes CDR1 SGHRS and CDR2 YFSETQ. The V end lost 2 bases, the J end lost 0 bases, and 9 bases lay between the germline ends. The CDR3, as DNA: TGCGCCAGCAGCTTAAAAGTGGTCTCCTACGAGCAGTACTTC. Translating it yields CASSLKVVSYEQYF.

The rearrangement joins TRBV27 to TRBJ2-6, with D possibly matching TRBD1 (5 bases). V was pared by 3 bases and J by 1 base, with 13 bases between. The CDR3 runs to 17 residues. Germline V gene lookup returns CDR1 MNHEY and CDR2 SMNVEV (reference sequence). The CDR3 reads CASSFPYAGSGANVLTF. Written as DNA, the CDR3 is TGTGCCAGCAGTTTCCCCTATGCAGGGTCTGGGGCCAACGTCCTGACTTTC.

Concerning this clonotype itself: A much larger clone is a single base away; this may be a read error. The chain carries TRBV14 and TRBJ2-7; TRBD1 agrees at 9 bases. The CDR3 is 14 residues long. The V gene's germline CDR1 is SGHDN and CDR2 FVKESK. Trimming took 5 bases from V and 4 from J; bases not matched to a gene: 6. The CDR3 DNA is TGTGCCAGCAGCACCGGGACAGGGAGGTACGAGCAGTACTTC. Translating it yields CASSTGTGRYEQYF. The full variable domain, with the rest looked up from reference TRBV14 and TRBJ2-7, is EAGVTQFPSHSVIEKGQTVTLRCDPISGHDNLYWYRRVMGKEIKFLLHFVKESKQDESGMPNNRFLAERTGGTYSTLKVQPAELEDSGVYFCASSTGTGRYEQYFGPGTRLTVT.

CDR3 nucleotides: TGTGCCAGTAGTATCCCCCGCAGGGGGGGGACAGATACGCAGTATTTT. Amino acid sequence: CASSIPRRGGTDTQYF. J is TRBJ2-3 and V is TRBV19, with D perhaps TRBD1 or TRBD2 (7 bases each). Trimming pared 3 bases from V and 3 bases from J, leaving 16 bases between. The CDR3 contains 16 residues. CDR1 and CDR2 (germline): LNHDA, SQIVND (reference sequence). Looking up the rest from reference TRBV19 and TRBJ2-3 gives the full variable domain: DGGITQSPKYLFRKEGQNVTLSCEQNLNHDAMYWYRQDPGQGLRLIYYSQIVNDFQKGDIAEGYSVSREKKESFPLTVTSAQKNPTAFYLCASSIPRRGGTDTQYFGPGTRLTVL.

The genes are TRBV27 and TRBJ1-4, with a tentative D call TRBD1 (6 bases). CDR1 and CDR2 from the germline V gene are MNHEY and SMNVEV (reference sequence). Trimming shortened V by 5 bases and J by 8 bases, and 12 bases separated the two germline ends. The CDR3 has 13 amino acids. The CDR3, as DNA: TGTGCCAGCAGTGTACTTACAGGGGAAAAACTGTTTTTT. Translating gives CASSVLTGEKLFF.

The chain combines TRBV25-1 with TRBJ2-7; D might be TRBD1 or TRBD2, each matching 6 bases. CDR1 and CDR2 from the germline V gene are MGHDK and SYGVNS. The V and J ends lost 3 bases and 6 bases respectively, with 12 bases between them. The CDR3 extends over 13 amino acids. CDR3 amino acids: CASSDGGRGEQYF. The CDR3 DNA reads TGTGCCAGCAGTGATGGGGGGCGCGGCGAGCAGTACTTC.

V gene TRBV7-8 combines with J gene TRBJ2-5; possibly TRBD1 for D (6 bases). The V gene's germline CDR1 is SGHVS and CDR2 FQNEAQ. V was clipped by 4 bases and J by 1 base, with 22 bases between them. The CDR3 sequence is 18 residues long. The CDR3: CASSSQRPWARGQETQYF. The DNA for the CDR3 is TGTGCCAGCAGCTCCCAGCGCCCCTGGGCCAGGGGCCAAGAGACCCAGTACTTC.

V usage is TRBV7-2 and J usage is TRBJ2-7, with 10 bases identical to TRBD2. This CDR3 spans 16 amino acids. Germline V lookup: CDR1 SGHTA, CDR2 FQGNSA. The V gene end was trimmed by 1 base and the J gene end by 3 bases; junction bases not matched to a gene: 6. The CDR3 sequence: CASSLGSSGSRYEQYF. CDR3 DNA sequence: TGTGCCAGCAGCTTAGGGTCTAGCGGGAGTCGCTACGAGCAGTACTTC.

This chain joins TRBV10-3 and TRBJ2-7; 7 nucleotides match TRBD2. V dropped 0 bases and J dropped 3; count of bases not matched to a gene: 11. This CDR3 has 17 residues. Germline V CDR1 and CDR2: ENHRY, SYGVKD. The CDR3 protein is CAISESTLLADRYEQYF. CDR3 in DNA: TGTGCCATCAGTGAGTCGACACTTCTAGCGGACCGCTACGAGCAGTACTTC.

This clonotype has only a few counts. The genes are TRBV29-1 and TRBJ2-7; 10 nucleotides match TRBD1. This CDR3 region has 15 residues. In germline, CDR1 is SQVTM, CDR2 ANQGSEA. J gave up 3 bases and V 3 bases, and 8 bases lay outside the gene matches. CDR3 sequence reads: CSVEKWGDRGYEQYF. For the CDR3, the DNA is TGCAGCGTTGAGAAGTGGGGGGACAGGGGCTACGAGCAGTACTTC.

V gene TRBV10-3 combines with J gene TRBJ2-7; possibly TRBD1 or TRBD2 for D (5 bases each). The germline gives CDR1 ENHRY, CDR2 SYGVKD. Trimming shortened V by 0 bases and J by 5 bases, and 8 bases separated the two germline ends. This CDR3 has 13 amino acids. Here the CDR3 reads CAISESRDHEQYF. DNA for the CDR3: TGTGCCATCAGTGAGTCCCGGGACCACGAGCAGTACTTC.

J is TRBJ2-2 and V is TRBV20-1; 10 bases are shared with TRBD1. Trimming cost V 3 bases and J 0 bases; bases outside gene matches: 4. CDR3 length: 16 residues. CDR1 is DFQATT, CDR2 SNEGSKA, per germline (reference sequence). The CDR3 protein is CSARVGTGANTGELFF. CDR3 nucleotides: TGCAGTGCTAGGGTCGGGACAGGGGCGAACACCGGGGAGCTGTTTTTT.

J is TRBJ2-5 and V is TRBV20-1, with TRBD1 matching over 10 bases. Looked up from germline, CDR1 is DFQATT and CDR2 is SNEGSKA (reference sequence). V lost 3 bases to trimming and J lost 4 bases; unmatched junction nucleotides: 2. There are 13 residues in the CDR3. CDR3 sequence reads: CSARGQGLETQYF. The CDR3 nucleotides read TGCAGTGCTAGGGGACAGGGGTTAGAGACCCAGTACTTC.

The CDR3 is CASSSLMSRSSSYEQYF. CDR3 in DNA: TGTGCCAGCAGTTCCCTAATGTCACGCTCGAGCTCCTACGAGCAGTACTTC. The chain links TRBV27 to TRBJ2-7; no firm D call. The CDR3 runs to 17 residues. V was trimmed by 4 bases and J by 0 bases, leaving 19 bases between them. Germline V lookup: CDR1 MNHEY, CDR2 SMNVEV (reference sequence).

This clonotype was observed a few times. The rearrangement links TRBV3-1 to TRBJ1-1; unclear D gene. The germline V gene has CDR1 LGHDT and CDR2 YNNKEL (reference sequence). V shed 1 base and J shed 10 bases, with 10 bases lying between them. This CDR3 has 12 residues. The CDR3 sequence is CASSQVNIGAFF. CDR3 in DNA: TGTGCCAGCAGCCAAGTGAACATAGGAGCTTTCTTT.